This TCR beta chain is from a study of vaccination and CD4 T cells after COVID-19. Points on this clonotype: Its antigen is not identified.

Germline trimming cut 8 bases from V and 3 bases from J; bases unmatched to any gene: 7. The CDR3 covers 14 residues. Treatment given: approximately 10-day PBMC culture with coronavirus spike peptide pools or control peptides (ViraFEST assay). The Oncomine TCR Beta short-read assay was applied to DNA of cultured CD4+ T cells. TCRdb re-analysed the PCR reads in MiXCR, keeping a single row per CDR3 protein. The table lists about 24,000 distinct CDR3 sequences, approximately 56% of them singletons. Source material: CD4+ T cells from blood, cultured in vitro. This TCR came from a human donor who had recovered from COVID-19. The chain links TRBV12-3 or TRBV12-4 to TRBJ1-2, with TRBD1 identical over 9 bases. This CDR3 is CASARDRADYGYTF. The CDR3 nucleotides are TGTGCCAGCGCAAGGGACAGGGCGGACTATGGCTACACCTTC.